The next 6 T cell receptor beta chains were all read from a single sample in a study of CD8 T cells in ankylosing spondylitis. TCRdb re-called the 5' RACE reads with MiXCR, one entry per CDR3 protein. The sample has 250,000 or so distinct CDR3 sequences, around 11% seen once. Input material: blood, either unsorted or a sorted T cell fraction (not recorded which). The source of these receptors is a male donor with ankylosing spondylitis or in good health (not recorded which).

The rearrangement uses TRBV12-2 and TRBJ1-2; the table calls TRBD1, which could not be checked here. TRBV12-2 represents a pseudogene. The CDR3 extends over 15 amino acids. The chain's CDR3 is CASRSLWDIWGGYTF. CDR3 sequence (DNA): TGTGCAAGTCGTTCCCTTTGGGACATTTGGGGAGGCTACACCTTC.

As to this clonotype: A much larger clone lies one base from this, so it may be a read error. This chain joins TRBV29-1 and TRBJ2-7, with 9 bases aligning to TRBD1. V was pared by 0 bases and J by 3 bases, with 18 bases of the junction left unmatched. The CDR3 spans 19 residues. Germline V gene sequence: CDR1 SQVTM, CDR2 ANQGSEA. CDR3 sequence reads: CSVEDGFRDRVSDFYEQYF. The CDR3 bases are TGCAGCGTTGAAGACGGCTTCCGGGACAGGGTTTCTGATTTCTACGAGCAGTACTTC.

This clonotype was detected many times. CDR3 DNA: TGTGCCAGCAGCCGAGACGGCCGGAACACTGAAGCTTTCTTT. It encodes CASSRDGRNTEAFF. The chain couples TRBV3-1 to TRBJ1-1; D unclear. V was shortened by 4 bases and J by 1 base, with 10 bases between the two germline ends. The CDR3 has 14 amino acids. Germline V gives CDR1 LGHDT, CDR2 YNNKEL (reference sequence).

The count of this clonotype is one. The chain couples TRBV4-1 to TRBJ2-2; TRBD1 matches at 7 bases. This CDR3 comprises 13 residues. Trimming took 6 bases from V and 9 from J; bases not matched to a gene: 7. Per the germline V gene, CDR1 is MGHRA and CDR2 is YSYEKL. The CDR3 reads CASRPLGGRELFF. CDR3 sequence (DNA): TGCGCCAGCAGGCCACTAGGGGGCCGGGAGCTGTTTTTT.

This clonotype was counted many times. The CDR3 bases are TGTGCCAGCAGCACCGGGACGTATAGCACAGATACGCAGTATTTT. Protein product: CASSTGTYSTDTQYF. The J gene is TRBJ2-3, the V gene TRBV9; D may match TRBD1 or TRBD2 (5 bases each). Germline CDR1 reads SGDLS; CDR2 reads YYNGEE. This CDR3 is built from 15 residues. The V gene lost 4 bases and the J gene lost 0 bases, with 12 bases spanning the gap.

The chain carries TRBV6-4 and TRBJ1-1; 8 bases map to TRBD1. J lost 5 bases, V lost 6 bases, and 8 bases had no gene match. This CDR3 is built from 14 residues. Per germline, CDR1 MRHNA and CDR2 SNTAGT. The CDR3 protein is CASSATGDGTEAFF. Written as DNA, the CDR3 is TGTGCCAGCAGCGCGACAGGGGACGGGACTGAAGCTTTCTTT.